This T cell receptor (beta chain) was observed in a study of blood T cell repertoires in COVID-19. Clinical history reported by participants formed the basis on which cohorts were assigned. Two negative PCRs, clearance, or symptom resolution characterized the recovered Cohort 3 donors. The germline V gene encodes CDR1 WNHNN and CDR2 SYGVQD (reference sequence). The CDR3 length is 13 residues. V gave up 6 bases and J gave up 4 bases; unmatched junction bases: 3. Under the authors' procedure: Reference gene primers were amplified, and this amplification served to estimate nucleated cell counts. Assay used: immunoSEQ multiplex PCR; TCRdb lists only in-frame clones, some missing. V and J calls and clone size come straight from that table; D and trimming were deduced from the DNA. The repertoire has about 250,000 clones, 85% to 90% of them found once; the top ten carry approximately 2.5%.

The sample consisted of PBMCs or T cells enriched from blood (not recorded which). The gene calls are TRBV10-1 and TRBJ1-1, with 9 bases matching TRBD1. The TCR was taken from a young woman who had recovered from COVID-19. In DNA, the CDR3 is TGCGCCAGCAGCCGACAGGGGGGCACTGAAGCTTTCTTT. This gives the protein CASSRQGGTEAFF.